This T cell receptor (beta chain) is drawn from a study of T cells in Graves' hyperthyroidism and ophthalmopathy. This clonotype was found many times. The antigen remains undetermined. For ophthalmopathy patients, the Clinical Activity Score was at least 3 and the NOSPECS grade at least 4; duration was under 3 months. Exclusion of a patient resulted from uncontrolled infection, other autoimmune disease, pregnancy or lactation. This CDR3 contains 14 residues. Trimming pared 7 bases from V and 0 bases from J, leaving 9 bases between. Per germline, CDR1 SNHLY and CDR2 FYNNEI. Study-level points and caveats: In blood, most of the thyroid clonotypes expanded above 0.001 were also present.

RNA transcripts yielded amplified TCR beta CDR3 regions. Using the HTBI primer set, a first-round RT-PCR was run on the TCR CDR3. Each CDR3 protein gets one entry after TCRdb re-called the multiplex PCR reads with MiXCR. The data contain some 570,000 distinct CDR3 sequences, approximately 15% of them singletons. Sequencing was carried out using blood. This chain links TRBV2 with TRBJ1-4; D call uncertain. The receptor was derived from a woman aged 18-29 years with Graves' ophthalmopathy. CDR3 DNA: TGTGCCAGCACGAAGACGACAACTAATGAAAAACTGTTTTTT. Protein: CASTKTTTNEKLFF. Combining the CDR3 with reference TRBV2 and TRBJ1-4 gives the whole variable domain EPEVTQTPSHQVTQMGQEVILRCVPISNHLYFYWYRQILGQKVEFLVSFYNNEISEKSEIFDDQFSVERPDGSNFTLKIRSTKLEDSAMYFCASTKTTTNEKLFFGSGTQLSVL.